Below, 27 T cell receptor beta chains from the same sample are listed, as sequenced in a study of cytomegalovirus exposure and HLA in healthy donors. With 60 Vbeta and 13 Jbeta primers, the PCR was carried out. Here immunoSEQ multiplex PCR was the method, and the copy in TCRdb shows in-frame clones only, minus some. The sample holds around 90,000 clones, approximately 80% seen once. The sample comprised PBMCs. Receptors originate from a male donor in good health and CMV-seropositive.

J is TRBJ1-6 and V is TRBV2; D ambiguous. CDR1 SNHLY and CDR2 FYNNEI come from the germline V gene. Between the trimmed V and J ends, which lost 2 bases and 7 bases, there was a span of 9 bases. The CDR3 covers 14 residues. This CDR3 is CASSEFSTNSPLHF. The CDR3 DNA reads TGTGCCAGCAGTGAATTTAGTACCAATTCACCCCTCCACTTT.

This clone was seen a handful of times. This chain connects TRBV4-1 to TRBJ1-5; D remains unclear. From germline, CDR1 is MGHRA and CDR2 YSYEKL. CDR3 length: 15 amino acids. The V gene lost 0 bases and the J gene lost 7 bases, with 13 bases spanning the gap. Here the CDR3 reads CASSQDLSGIQPQHF. CDR3 nucleotide sequence: TGCGCCAGCAGCCAAGATTTGTCGGGGATCCAGCCCCAGCATTTT.

The chain uses TRBV5-1 and TRBJ2-3, with 7 nucleotides matching TRBD1. The CDR3 loop spans 15 amino acids. The V and J ends lost 0 bases and 4 bases, in that order; junction bases with no gene match: 5. Germline loops: CDR1 SGHRS, CDR2 YFSETQ. The CDR3 nucleotides read TGCGCCAGCAGCTTGGGAGGTAGGGGGCCAGATACGCAGTATTTT. Its protein product is CASSLGGRGPDTQYF.

The rearrangement uses TRBV5-1 and TRBJ1-1, with D perhaps matching TRBD1 (5 bases). The germline V and J ends were trimmed by 2 bases and 1 base, with 12 bases remaining between them. Germline-derived CDR1 and CDR2 are SGHRS and YFSETQ. This CDR3 has 15 amino acids. Here the CDR3 DNA reads TGCGCCAGCAGCTTCGCGGGACTCTCGAACACTGAAGCTTTCTTT. This sequence encodes CASSFAGLSNTEAFF. Drawing the rest from reference TRBV5-1 and TRBJ1-1, the complete variable domain is KAGVTQTPRYLIKTRGQQVTLSCSPISGHRSVSWYQQTPGQGLQFLFEYFSETQRNKGNFPGRFSGRQFSNSRSEMNVSTLELGDSALYLCASSFAGLSNTEAFFGQGTRLTVV.

This rearrangement joins TRBV5-1 to TRBJ1-4; 8 bases agree with TRBD1. This CDR3 spans 14 amino acids. The germline CDR1 and CDR2 sequences are SGHRS and YFSETQ. V shed 3 bases and J 4 bases; nucleotides not matched to a gene: 2. The DNA for the CDR3 is TGCGCCAGCAGCTGGACAGGGAATAATGAAAAACTGTTTTTT. It is translated as CASSWTGNNEKLFF.

V and J are TRBV25-1 and TRBJ2-7; D possibly corresponds to TRBD1 (5 bases). The germline V gene encodes CDR1 MGHDK and CDR2 SYGVNS. This CDR3 spans 13 amino acids. V was shortened by 2 bases and J by 7 bases, with 12 bases between the two germline ends. The CDR3 protein is CASSEPGNREQYF. CDR3 nucleotide sequence: TGTGCCAGCAGTGAACCAGGAAACAGGGAGCAGTACTTC.

This clone has just a few counts. The rearrangement uses TRBV21-1 and TRBJ2-7; no DNA check was done on the table's D call, TRBD1. TRBV21-1 is tagged as a pseudogene. This CDR3 has 13 residues. CDR3 bases: TGTGCCAGCAGCAAGGCCATCTCCTACGAGCAGTACTTC. Translation gives CASSKAISYEQYF.

The chain carries TRBV19 and TRBJ1-3; tentatively, D is TRBD1 (6 bases). The CDR3 is 14 residues long. V was clipped by 9 bases and J by 0 bases, with 12 bases between them. The germline V gene encodes CDR1 LNHDA and CDR2 SQIVND (reference sequence). The CDR3 DNA is TGTGCCAGCACAGGGACGGCCTCTGGAAACACCATATATTTT. This gives the protein CASTGTASGNTIYF. Full variable domain (missing parts from reference TRBV19 and TRBJ1-3): DGGITQSPKYLFRKEGQNVTLSCEQNLNHDAMYWYRQDPGQGLRLIYYSQIVNDFQKGDIAEGYSVSREKKESFPLTVTSAQKNPTAFYLCASTGTASGNTIYFGEGSWLTVV.

The J gene is TRBJ1-2, the V gene TRBV6-1, with unresolved D. This CDR3 region has 14 residues. V was clipped by 0 bases and J by 0 bases, with 5 bases between them. Germline assignment: CDR1 MNHNS and CDR2 SASEGT. The CDR3 bases are TGTGCCAGCAGTGAAGCCTCAGCTAACTATGGCTACACCTTC. As protein: CASSEASANYGYTF.

This clone has just a few counts. V gene TRBV4-2 combines with J gene TRBJ1-5; D perhaps matches TRBD1 (6 bases). The CDR3 covers 15 residues. The V gene's germline CDR1 is LGHNA and CDR2 YNFKEQ. Trimming stripped 3 bases from V and 2 bases from J, with 11 bases between. CDR3 sequence (DNA): TGTGCCAGCAGCCATGGGACATCGGGCAATCAGCCCCAGCATTTT. It codes for CASSHGTSGNQPQHF.

The genes are TRBV7-2 and TRBJ2-2; 11 bases are shared with TRBD2. V lost 2 bases, J lost 9 bases, and 5 bases stayed unmatched. Germline V lookup: CDR1 SGHTA, CDR2 FQGNSA. This CDR3 comprises 15 residues. CDR3 coding DNA: TGTGCCAGCAGCTTAAGTACTAGCGGGGGCAGGGAGCTGTTTTTT. Its translation: CASSLSTSGGRELFF.

The V and J genes are TRBV7-3 and TRBJ2-3; D remains ambiguous. The germline gives CDR1 SGHTA, CDR2 FQGTGA. The CDR3 sequence is 14 residues long. Deletions cut 5 bases from V and 6 bases from J, with 15 bases between. The DNA for the CDR3 is TGTGCCAGCAGCCGGGTCAGTGAGACCGATACGCAGTATTTT. Amino acids: CASSRVSETDTQYF.

This chain uses TRBV7-3 with TRBJ2-3; a weak D match, TRBD2 (6 bases). The CDR3 consists of 15 residues. V was trimmed by 1 base and J by 5 bases, leaving 13 bases between them. Germline V gives CDR1 SGHTA, CDR2 FQGTGA. CDR3 amino acids: CASSLSGVGGDTQYF. As DNA, the CDR3 is TGTGCCAGCAGCTTAAGCGGGGTGGGAGGAGATACGCAGTATTTT.

J is TRBJ1-3 and V is TRBV6-1, with a possible D match to TRBD1 (5 bases). Germline V gives CDR1 MNHNS, CDR2 SASEGT. CDR3 length: 14 amino acids. The V end was cut by 2 bases, the J end by 2 bases, with 7 bases between. In DNA, the CDR3 is TGTGCCAGCAGTGAATTAGGGGCTGGAAACACCATATATTTT. It translates to CASSELGAGNTIYF.

V is TRBV9 and J is TRBJ1-4, with unresolved D. Trimming stripped 3 bases from V and 4 bases from J, with 13 bases between. This CDR3 spans 15 amino acids. Germline V gene lookup returns CDR1 SGDLS and CDR2 YYNGEE. CDR3 region: CASSGRHHVNEKLFF. In DNA, the CDR3 is TGTGCCAGCAGCGGCAGACACCACGTTAATGAAAAACTGTTTTTT.

The rearrangement uses TRBV5-1 and TRBJ2-5, with 10 bases identical to TRBD2. The CDR3 has 21 amino acids. J lost 0 bases, V lost 0 bases, and 17 bases had no gene match. Germline V gene lookup returns CDR1 SGHRS and CDR2 YFSETQ. The CDR3 DNA sequence: TGCGCCAGCAGCTTGGCCCTCTTGTTGGCTAGCGGGGGCGGAAACCAAGAGACCCAGTACTTC. It translates to CASSLALLLASGGGNQETQYF.

This sequence joins TRBV5-1 and TRBJ2-7, with TRBD1 identical over 10 bases. The CDR3 is 14 residues long. The germline V gene encodes CDR1 SGHRS and CDR2 YFSETQ. V trimming: 0 bases; J trimming: 7 bases; junction bases outside the gene matches: 4. The CDR3 is CASSLGQGATEQYF. The CDR3 DNA is TGCGCCAGCAGCTTGGGACAGGGGGCGACTGAGCAGTACTTC.

The CDR3: CASSPRVIGNYGYTF. The CDR3 region has the DNA TGTGCCAGCAGCCCTCGGGTCATCGGCAACTATGGCTACACCTTC. V gene TRBV14 combines with J gene TRBJ1-2, with D unresolved. CDR1 and CDR2 from the germline V gene are SGHDN and FVKESK. There are 15 residues in the CDR3. The V and J ends lost 4 bases and 2 bases respectively, with 14 bases between them.

The rearrangement uses TRBV30 and TRBJ1-2; possibly TRBD1 for D (5 bases). V lost 0 bases, J lost 4 bases, and 9 bases lay in between. The CDR3 has 13 residues. CDR1 and CDR2 from the germline V gene are GTSNPN and SVGIG (reference sequence). As DNA, the CDR3 is TGTGCCTGGAGTGTAAAGGGGTTCTATGGCTACACCTTC. Amino acids: CAWSVKGFYGYTF.

J is TRBJ1-2 and V is TRBV5-1; TRBD1 is a possible D gene (6 bases). Germline CDR1 is SGHRS and CDR2 is YFSETQ. The CDR3 has 15 residues. V was clipped by 4 bases and J by 8 bases, with 21 bases between them. CDR3 in amino acids: CASSADSGTLGGYTF. The CDR3 DNA reads as TGCGCCAGCAGCGCCGACTCCGGGACACTGGGGGGCTACACCTTC.

The chain links TRBV2 to TRBJ1-1; 8 nucleotides align to TRBD1. The germline CDR1 and CDR2 sequences are SNHLY and FYNNEI. This CDR3 comprises 13 residues. With V trimmed by 9 bases and J by 2 bases, 5 bases remained unmatched. CDR3 sequence reads: CASGDRKNTEAFF. CDR3 nucleotides: TGTGCCAGTGGGGACAGGAAAAACACTGAAGCTTTCTTT.

J is TRBJ1-1 and V is TRBV7-9; 9 bases are shared with TRBD1. Germline lookup yields CDR1 SEHNR and CDR2 FQNEAQ (reference sequence). The CDR3 length is 15 residues. J was trimmed by 5 bases and V by 5 bases; bases with no gene match: 9. This CDR3 reads CASSHSQGARTEAFF. The CDR3 DNA is TGTGCCAGCAGCCATTCACAGGGGGCGAGGACTGAAGCTTTCTTT.

This clone has a handful of counts. This chain links TRBV7-3 with TRBJ1-2; no definite D call. V gave up 4 bases and J gave up 4 bases, with 10 bases separating them. Looked up from germline, CDR1 is SGHTA and CDR2 is FQGTGA. CDR3 length: 13 amino acids. CDR3 sequence reads: CASSSVGLYGYTF. CDR3 bases: TGTGCCAGCAGCTCCGTCGGACTCTATGGCTACACCTTC.

A few counts support this clone. The rearrangement uses TRBV25-1 and TRBJ1-1; D is ambiguous. The CDR3 runs to 13 residues. Between the trimmed V and J ends, which lost 0 bases and 1 base, there was a span of 3 bases. Germline lookup yields CDR1 MGHDK and CDR2 SYGVNS. As DNA, the CDR3 is TGTGCCAGCAGTGAATACAGGAACACTGAAGCTTTCTTT. Protein product: CASSEYRNTEAFF.

This clone was observed a few times. This CDR3 is CASSGGTGGPYGYTF. The CDR3 DNA is TGTGCCAGCAGTGGAGGGACAGGGGGCCCGTATGGCTACACCTTC. This chain connects TRBV6-1 to TRBJ1-2; 12 bases fit TRBD1. J gave up 5 bases and V 4 bases, and 5 bases lay outside the gene matches. Germline-derived CDR1 and CDR2 are MNHNS and SASEGT. The CDR3 loop spans 15 amino acids.

This chain links TRBV7-2 with TRBJ1-1, with D uncertain. The CDR3 extends over 14 amino acids. Germline V lookup: CDR1 SGHTA, CDR2 FQGNSA. Trimming pared 1 base from V and 11 bases from J, leaving 17 bases between. The CDR3 nucleotides read TGTGCCAGCAGCTTAGTGGGAGACGGGAAGGAGGCTTTCTTT. This codes for CASSLVGDGKEAFF.

The chain links TRBV27 to TRBJ1-2, with D possibly being TRBD1 (5 bases). Trimming left V 4 bases short and J 5 bases short, with 14 bases between. Per the germline V gene, CDR1 is MNHEY and CDR2 is SMNVEV (reference sequence). This CDR3 has 14 residues. This CDR3 is CASSSTRVGYGYTF. The CDR3 nucleotides are TGTGCCAGCAGTTCGACCAGGGTTGGGTATGGCTACACCTTC.